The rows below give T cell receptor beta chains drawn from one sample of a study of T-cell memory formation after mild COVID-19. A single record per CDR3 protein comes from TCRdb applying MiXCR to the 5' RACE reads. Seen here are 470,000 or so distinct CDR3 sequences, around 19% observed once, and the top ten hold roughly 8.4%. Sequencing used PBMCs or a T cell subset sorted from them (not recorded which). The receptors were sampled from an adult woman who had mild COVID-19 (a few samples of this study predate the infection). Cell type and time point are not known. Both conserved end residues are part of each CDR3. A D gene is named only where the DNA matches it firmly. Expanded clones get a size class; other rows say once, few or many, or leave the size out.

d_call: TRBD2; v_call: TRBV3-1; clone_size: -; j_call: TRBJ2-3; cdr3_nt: TGTGCCAGTCGGACTAGCGGGGGATCAGATACGCAGTATTTT; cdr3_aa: CASRTSGGSDTQYF
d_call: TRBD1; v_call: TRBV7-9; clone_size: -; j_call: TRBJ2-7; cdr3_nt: TGTGCCAGCAGCTTTATACAGGGGGACGAGCAGTACTTC; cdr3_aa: CASSFIQGDEQYF
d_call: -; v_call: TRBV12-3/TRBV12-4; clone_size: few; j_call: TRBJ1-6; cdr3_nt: TGTGCCAGCAGTCCCCTCCGGGGCTTGGGTTCACCCCTCCACTTT; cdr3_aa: CASSPLRGLGSPLHF
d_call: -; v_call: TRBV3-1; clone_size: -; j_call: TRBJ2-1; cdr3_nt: TGTGCCAGCAGCCAATTCAATGAGCAGTTCTTC; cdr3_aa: CASSQFNEQFF
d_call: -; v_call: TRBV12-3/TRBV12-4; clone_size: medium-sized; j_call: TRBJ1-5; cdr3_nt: TGTGCCAGCAGTTTTAAGGGGGGGAATCAGCCCCAGCATTTT; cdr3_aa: CASSFKGGNQPQHF
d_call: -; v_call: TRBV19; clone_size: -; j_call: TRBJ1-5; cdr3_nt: TGTGCCAGTAGTACGGACTTGGGAAACAATCAGCCCCAGCATTTT; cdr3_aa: CASSTDLGNNQPQHF
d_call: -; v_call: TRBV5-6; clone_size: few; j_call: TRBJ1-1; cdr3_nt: TGTGCCAGCAGCTTGGACGGCAGGCTGAGCCTTGAAGCTTTCTTT; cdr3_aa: CASSLDGRLSLEAFF
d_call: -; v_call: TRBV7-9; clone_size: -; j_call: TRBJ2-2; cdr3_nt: TGTGCCAGCAGGTCTACAGGGTTTACCGGGGAGCTGTTTTTT; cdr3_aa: CASRSTGFTGELFF
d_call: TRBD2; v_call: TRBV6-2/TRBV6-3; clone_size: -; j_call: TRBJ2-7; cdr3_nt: TGTGCCAGCAGTTACTTCGGGCTAGCGGGAGGAGCCTACGAGCAGTACTTC; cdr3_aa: CASSYFGLAGGAYEQYF
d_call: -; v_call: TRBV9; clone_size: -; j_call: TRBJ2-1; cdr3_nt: TGTGCCAGCAGCGTAGAGACAGCCGGGGATGAGCAGTTCTTC; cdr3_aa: CASSVETAGDEQFF
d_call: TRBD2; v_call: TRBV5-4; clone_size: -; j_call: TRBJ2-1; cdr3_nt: TGTGCCAGCAGCTTGGGGAACCCGGGACTAGCGGGCTACAATGAGCAGTTCTTC; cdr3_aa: CASSLGNPGLAGYNEQFF
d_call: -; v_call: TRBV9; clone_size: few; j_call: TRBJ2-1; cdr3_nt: TGTGCCAGCAGCGTAGGGGCAGTTACTTATCCTGGCAATGAGCAGTTCTTC; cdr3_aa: CASSVGAVTYPGNEQFF
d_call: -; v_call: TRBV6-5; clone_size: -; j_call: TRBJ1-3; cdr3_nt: TGTGCCAGCAGTTGGGGTGCAGGGGTGGACTCTGGAAACACCATATATTTT; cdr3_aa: CASSWGAGVDSGNTIYF
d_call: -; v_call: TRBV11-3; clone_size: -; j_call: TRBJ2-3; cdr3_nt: TGTGCCAGCAGCTTAGATCGGCAAACAGCGGCAGATACGCAGTATTTT; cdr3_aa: CASSLDRQTAADTQYF
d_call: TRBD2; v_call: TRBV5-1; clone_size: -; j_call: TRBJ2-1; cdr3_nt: TGCGCCAGCAGCCTTGTAGCGGGAGGGCCATCCAATGAGCAGTTCTTC; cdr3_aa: CASSLVAGGPSNEQFF
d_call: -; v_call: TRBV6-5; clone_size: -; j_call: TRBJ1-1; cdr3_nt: TGTGCCAGCAGTTACTCCGCTTCCCGGAACACTGAAGCTTTCTTT; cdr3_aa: CASSYSASRNTEAFF
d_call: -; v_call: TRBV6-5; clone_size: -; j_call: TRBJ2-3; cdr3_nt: TGTGCCAGCAGTTTGGAGGGGGTCTTGGATACGCAGTATTTT; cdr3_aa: CASSLEGVLDTQYF
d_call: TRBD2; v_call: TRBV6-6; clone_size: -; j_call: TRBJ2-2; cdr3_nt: TGTGCCAGCAGTCCCAGGCGGGGGGTAGACACCGGGGAGCTGTTTTTT; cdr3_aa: CASSPRRGVDTGELFF
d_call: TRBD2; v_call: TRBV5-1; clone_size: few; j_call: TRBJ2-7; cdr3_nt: TGCGCCAGCAGCTTGGCCCCTACTAGCGGGGAAATATACGAGCAGTACTTC; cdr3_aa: CASSLAPTSGEIYEQYF
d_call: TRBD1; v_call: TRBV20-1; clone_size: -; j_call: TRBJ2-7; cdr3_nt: TGCAGTGCTAGGGAGACAGGGCTCAGCTCCTACGAGCAGTACTTC; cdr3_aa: CSARETGLSSYEQYF
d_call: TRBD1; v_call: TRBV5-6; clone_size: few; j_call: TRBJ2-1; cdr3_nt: TGTGCCAGCCGACCGACAGGGCCCTACAATGAGCAGTTCTTC; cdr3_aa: CASRPTGPYNEQFF
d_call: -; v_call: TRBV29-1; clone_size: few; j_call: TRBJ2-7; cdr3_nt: TGCAGCGTTGACGACAGTGACTCCTACGAGCAGTACTTC; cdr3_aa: CSVDDSDSYEQYF
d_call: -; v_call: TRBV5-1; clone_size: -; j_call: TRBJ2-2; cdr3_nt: TGCGCCAGCAGCTTTGGGGTGACATCGAACACCGGGGAGCTGTTTTTT; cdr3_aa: CASSFGVTSNTGELFF
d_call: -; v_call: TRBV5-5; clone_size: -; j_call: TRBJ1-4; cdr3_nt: TGTGCCAGCAGCTTGGCCGGGGGTGAGGGTGAAAAACTGTTTTTT; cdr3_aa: CASSLAGGEGEKLFF
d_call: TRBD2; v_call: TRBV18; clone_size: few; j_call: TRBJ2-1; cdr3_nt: TGTGCCAGCTCACCGGCGGGAGGGCCTGGTGAGCAGTTCTTC; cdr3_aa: CASSPAGGPGEQFF
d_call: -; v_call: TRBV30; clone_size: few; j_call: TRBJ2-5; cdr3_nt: TGTGCCTGGGCTCCCGGGACCCAAGAGACCCAGTACTTC; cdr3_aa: CAWAPGTQETQYF
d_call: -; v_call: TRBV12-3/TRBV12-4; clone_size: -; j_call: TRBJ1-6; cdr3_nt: TGTGCCAGCAGTTTACTACCCGGGACGGATTATAATTCACCCCTCCACTTT; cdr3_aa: CASSLLPGTDYNSPLHF
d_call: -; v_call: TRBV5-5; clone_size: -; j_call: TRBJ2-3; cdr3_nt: TGTGCCAGCACTTATCCTGATACGCAGTATTTT; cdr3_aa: CASTYPDTQYF
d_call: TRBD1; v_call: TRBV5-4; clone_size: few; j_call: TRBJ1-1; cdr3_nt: TGTGCCAGCAGCCCCGACGTGACAGGGCAGGCTTTCTTT; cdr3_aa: CASSPDVTGQAFF
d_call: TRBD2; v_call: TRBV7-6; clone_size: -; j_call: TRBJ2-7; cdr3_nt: TGTGCCAGCAGCGACAGCCGTTCGGGACTAGCCGACGAGCAGTACTTC; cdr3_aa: CASSDSRSGLADEQYF
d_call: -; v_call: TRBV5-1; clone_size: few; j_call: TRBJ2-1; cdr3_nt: TGCGCCAGCAGCTTGGCGGCCGACAGGTACAATGAGCAGTTCTTC; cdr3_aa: CASSLAADRYNEQFF
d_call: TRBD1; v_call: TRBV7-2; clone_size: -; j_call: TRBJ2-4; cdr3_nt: TGTGCCAGCAGGGCCGGGACAGTCCTCTCCAAAAACATTCAGTACTTC; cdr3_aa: CASRAGTVLSKNIQYF
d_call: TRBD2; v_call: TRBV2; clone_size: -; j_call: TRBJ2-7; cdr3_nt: TGTGCCAGCACCCGCCGACTAGCGGGAGTCTCCTACGAGCAGTACTTC; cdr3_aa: CASTRRLAGVSYEQYF
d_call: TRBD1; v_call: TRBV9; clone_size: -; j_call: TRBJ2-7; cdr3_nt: TGTGCCAGCAGCGTAGGACAGGGGGCGGGCGAGCAGTACTTC; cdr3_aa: CASSVGQGAGEQYF
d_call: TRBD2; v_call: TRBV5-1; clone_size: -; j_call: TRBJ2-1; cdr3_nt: TGCGCCAGCAGCTTCACTAGCGGGACCTACAATGAGCAGTTCTTC; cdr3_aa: CASSFTSGTYNEQFF
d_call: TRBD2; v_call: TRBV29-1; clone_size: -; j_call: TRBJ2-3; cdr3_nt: TGCAGCGTCTGGACTAGCGGGAGGGCCTCAACGTACGGCACAGATACGCAGTATTTT; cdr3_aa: CSVWTSGRASTYGTDTQYF
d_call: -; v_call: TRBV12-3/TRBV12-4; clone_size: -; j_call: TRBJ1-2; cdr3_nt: TGTGCCAGCCTGACTCCTCCCTATGGCTACACCTTC; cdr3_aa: CASLTPPYGYTF
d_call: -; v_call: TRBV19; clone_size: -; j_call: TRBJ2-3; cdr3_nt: TGTGCCACCTCCCCAGACGTGGATACGCAGTATTTT; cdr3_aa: CATSPDVDTQYF
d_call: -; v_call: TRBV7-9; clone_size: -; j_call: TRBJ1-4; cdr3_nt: TGTGCCAGCAGTAAAATCGAAAAACTGTTTTTT; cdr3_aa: CASSKIEKLFF
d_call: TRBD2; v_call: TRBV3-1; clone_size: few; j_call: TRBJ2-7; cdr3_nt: TGTGCCAGCAGAGCGGGAGTGGTTGACGAGCAGTACTTC; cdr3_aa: CASRAGVVDEQYF
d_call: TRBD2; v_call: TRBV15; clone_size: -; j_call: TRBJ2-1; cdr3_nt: TGTGCCACCAGCAGAGAAAGACTAGCGGAAAACAATGAGCAGTTCTTC; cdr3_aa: CATSRERLAENNEQFF
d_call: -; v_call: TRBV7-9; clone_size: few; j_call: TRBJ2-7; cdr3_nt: TGTGCCAGCAGCTTCCCACAAACCGCCTACGAGCAGTACTTC; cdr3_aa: CASSFPQTAYEQYF
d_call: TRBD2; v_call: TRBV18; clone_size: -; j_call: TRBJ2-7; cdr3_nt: TGTGCCAGCTCACCCTGGACTAGCGCGGATTGGAACGAGCAGTACTTC; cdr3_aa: CASSPWTSADWNEQYF
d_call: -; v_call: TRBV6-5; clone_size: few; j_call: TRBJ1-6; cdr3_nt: TGTGCCAGCAGTTACGGAGCGACAGGTTGGAATTCACCCCTCCACTTT; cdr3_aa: CASSYGATGWNSPLHF
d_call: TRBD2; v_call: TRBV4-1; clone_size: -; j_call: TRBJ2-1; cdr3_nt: TGCGCCAGCAGCCAGCCCACGGGCGCCGGGACTAGCGGGGGCCACAATGAGCAGTTCTTC; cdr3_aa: CASSQPTGAGTSGGHNEQFF
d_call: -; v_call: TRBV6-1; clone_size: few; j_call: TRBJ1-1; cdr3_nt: TGTGCCAGCAGGGAGGGACCTGAAGCTTTCTTT; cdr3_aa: CASREGPEAFF
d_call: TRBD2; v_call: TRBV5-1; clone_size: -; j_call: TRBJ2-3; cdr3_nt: TGCGCCAGCAGAGCCACTAGCGGGGGGGCGCAAAGCACAGATACGCAGTATTTT; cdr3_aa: CASRATSGGAQSTDTQYF
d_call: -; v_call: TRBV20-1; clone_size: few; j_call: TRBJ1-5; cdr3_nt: TGCAGTGCCTCCGGTGGCACCAGCAATCAGCCCCAGCATTTT; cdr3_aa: CSASGGTSNQPQHF
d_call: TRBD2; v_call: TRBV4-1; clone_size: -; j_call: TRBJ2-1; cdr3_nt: TGCGCCAGCAGCCACCCCGTAGCGGGGGGAATAGAGCAGTTCTTC; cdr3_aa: CASSHPVAGGIEQFF
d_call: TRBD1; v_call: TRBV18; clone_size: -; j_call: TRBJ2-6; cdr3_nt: TGTGCCAGCTCACCGACAGGGGCGGTTACTGGGGCCAACGTCCTGACTTTC; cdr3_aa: CASSPTGAVTGANVLTF
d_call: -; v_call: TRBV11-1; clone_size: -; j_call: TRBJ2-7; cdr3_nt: TGTGCCAGCAGCTACCCAGGCAGCGTAAGCTCCTACGAGCAGTACTTC; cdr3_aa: CASSYPGSVSSYEQYF
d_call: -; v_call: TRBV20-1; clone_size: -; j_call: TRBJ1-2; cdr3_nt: TGCAGCACCCTCCAGGCCGGACTGGAGGGCTACACCTTC; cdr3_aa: CSTLQAGLEGYTF
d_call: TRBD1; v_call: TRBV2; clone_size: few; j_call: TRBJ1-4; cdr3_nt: TGTGCCAGCAGGGGACAGGGAGGTAATGAAAAACTGTTTTTT; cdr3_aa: CASRGQGGNEKLFF
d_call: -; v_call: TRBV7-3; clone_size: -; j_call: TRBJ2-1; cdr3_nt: TGTGCCAGCAGCCCCTCAGGGGTTATTGAGCAGTTCTTC; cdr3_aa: CASSPSGVIEQFF
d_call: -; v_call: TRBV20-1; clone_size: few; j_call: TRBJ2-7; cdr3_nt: TGCAGTGCTAGAGGGGGGGACAGAACCTACGAGCAGTACTTC; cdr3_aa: CSARGGDRTYEQYF
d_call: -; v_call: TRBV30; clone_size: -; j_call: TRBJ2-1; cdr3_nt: TGTGCCTGGAGTGTACGGTTAGCGTTGAGCTCCTACAATGAGCAGTTCTTC; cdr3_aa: CAWSVRLALSSYNEQFF
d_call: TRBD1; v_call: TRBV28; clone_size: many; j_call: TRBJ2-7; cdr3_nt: TGTGCCAGCAGTCCCCAAGGGCTTCAGGGGGCAGGCGAGCAGTACTTC; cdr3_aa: CASSPQGLQGAGEQYF
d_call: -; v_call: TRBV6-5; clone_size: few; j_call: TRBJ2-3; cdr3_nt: TGTGCCAGCAGTTACTCGAATGGGGGCGCAGATACGCAGTATTTT; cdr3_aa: CASSYSNGGADTQYF
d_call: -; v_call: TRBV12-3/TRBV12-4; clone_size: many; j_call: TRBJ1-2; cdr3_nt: TGTGCCAGCAGTTTATCTCCCGGGGTGAGCTATGGCTACACCTTC; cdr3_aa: CASSLSPGVSYGYTF
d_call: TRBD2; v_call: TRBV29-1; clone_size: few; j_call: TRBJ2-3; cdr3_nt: TGCAGCGTTGACCCCTTGCGACTAGCGGGAGACACAGATACGCAGTATTTT; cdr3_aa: CSVDPLRLAGDTDTQYF